What follows is one TCR beta chain and its context. It lacks a known antigen. Base qualities were left out, and no much larger clone turns up one base away. The immunoSEQ Assay, a bias-controlled multiplex PCR, was used to amplify TCRbeta CDR3 regions from genomic DNA. From the authors' description of their analysis: Within the assay, amplification of reference gene primers was used to estimate how many nucleated cells each sample contained. To quantify the absolute abundance of each unique TCRbeta CDR3 rearrangement, sequence reads were collapsed and filtered. For each sample, productive Simpson clonality was calculated by taking the square root of Simpson's diversity index across productive rearrangements. TCRdb carries this immuneACCESS record with in-frame sequences only. Its versions omit some clonotypes, under half of them owing to an unresolved V gene in the studies checked, with the rest unexplained. D and trimming were read from the DNA, whereas the V and J calls and clone size are those reported in that table. The sample table lists about 290,000 clones, roughly 88% of them with a count of one. The top ten clones comprise under 3.5% of the sample.

These data belong to a study of blood T cell repertoires in COVID-19 (dated by TCRdb to 2018 to 2020). About the study as a whole: Collaborator samples came from the United States, Italy and Spain and covered acute and convalescent phases of COVID-19. A de-identified subject ID, COVID-19 status, age in years and sex were almost always included in the sample metadata. The samples were drawn from the first 160 participants of the ongoing ImmuneRACE study and from 950 to 1,500 subjects provided by 6 global collaborators. The prospective study material was composed of cDNA or gDNA derived from T cells, B-cell-depleted T cells, or PBMCs. Where available, HLA class I and class II types were taken from metadata supplied by the sample provider and were not determined by assay-based typing. Deeply sampled blood TCRbeta repertoires from subjects exposed to, actively infected with, or recovered from COVID-19 were included in the dataset. A freely available public database, intended as a resource for researchers studying the immune response to SARS-CoV-2, is where the repertoires were released. Overall results and qualifications from the work: Clinical and demographic metadata were provided uncurated, with the amount varying by source and participant.

The CDR3 contains 19 residues, cysteine and phenylalanine counted. Only CDR3 DNA remains: 57 bases, in frame from the first base. V is cut back by 2 bases and J by 1 base, with 15 bases in the junction unmatched. As encoded in the germline V gene, CDR1 is KGHSH while CDR2 is LQKENI. Whole blood was collected in K2EDTA tubes by collaborating institutions according to the institutions' own protocols. For TCRbeta analysis, collaborators shipped samples as frozen whole blood, isolated PBMCs, or DNA extracted from either of those sample types. Sequencing was performed on peripheral blood. This clonotype was obtained from a woman aged 25 to 45 with active or convalescent COVID-19. The sequence links TRBV18 to TRBJ1-2, with TRBD1 identical over 8 junction bases. The DNA sequence is as follows: TGTGCCAGCTCACCATTACTCGGACAGGGTGCAGACTATAACTATGGCTACACCTTC. Translated, this is CASSPLLGQGADYNYGYTF.